A selection of T cell receptor beta chains follows, all from one sample in a study of early T cells in non-severe SARS-CoV-2 infection. A single record per CDR3 protein comes from TCRdb applying MiXCR to the 5' RACE reads. The table lists about 110,000 distinct CDR3 sequences, around 10% of them singletons. Material for sequencing was whole blood. These receptors were obtained from an adult who was a healthcare worker with PCR-confirmed SARS-CoV-2 infection or an uninfected control (not recorded which). The CDR3 runs from the conserved cysteine through the conserved F or W. A D gene is named only where the DNA matches it firmly. Clone size is stated in some rows and not others, as once, few, many or a class when expanded.

few | TRBJ2-7 | TRBV27 | NA | TGTGCCAGCAGTATCGGACTGAGCTCCTACGAGCAGTACTTC | CASSIGLSSYEQYF
few | TRBJ2-7 | TRBV5-1 | NA | TGCGCCAGCAGCTTACGGTCGGAGGGAACGGCCGTCAGCCGCGAGCAGTACTTC | CASSLRSEGTAVSREQYF
NA | TRBJ1-2 | TRBV5-6 | NA | TGTGCCAGCAGCACGACGGAGAACTATGGCTACACCTTC | CASSTTENYGYTF
NA | TRBJ1-6 | TRBV5-1 | NA | TGCGCCAGCAGCTGGACCGGCGGGACAAATAATTCACCCCTCCACTTT | CASSWTGGTNNSPLHF
NA | TRBJ2-7 | TRBV11-2 | TRBD1 | TGTGCCAGCAGCCTCCTCGACAGGGTCTACGAGCAGTACTTC | CASSLLDRVYEQYF
few | TRBJ2-1 | TRBV5-6 | TRBD2 | TGTGCCAGCAGCTTGGGAGGCGGGACTAGCGGGAGCAATGAGCAGTTCTTC | CASSLGGGTSGSNEQFF
few | TRBJ2-1 | TRBV2 | NA | TGTGCCAGCCGGAGGGAGAAGGCGGGTGAGCAGTTCTTC | CASRREKAGEQFF
many | TRBJ1-1 | TRBV3-1 | NA | TGTGCCAGCAGCCCGGGGAACACTGAAGCTTTCTTT | CASSPGNTEAFF
many | TRBJ2-1 | TRBV15 | TRBD2 | TGTGCCACCAGCAGGGGAGCGGGAAATGAGCAGTTCTTC | CATSRGAGNEQFF
few | TRBJ2-3 | TRBV20-1 | TRBD2 | TGCAGTGCTATCTCTAGCGGGAGGTCCCAAGGAGTGGCAGATACGCAGTATTTT | CSAISSGRSQGVADTQYF
many | TRBJ1-6 | TRBV7-2 | NA | TGTGCCAGCAGCCGAAAATACCGGGACATTTATTCACCCCTCCACTTT | CASSRKYRDIYSPLHF
many | TRBJ1-1 | TRBV18 | NA | TGTGCCAGCTCACCCCCCATGATCACTGAAGCTTTCTTT | CASSPPMITEAFF
many | TRBJ2-7 | TRBV27 | NA | TGTGCCAGCAGTTCACTCACAGGGAGGTGGTACGAGCAGTACTTC | CASSSLTGRWYEQYF
many | TRBJ1-1 | TRBV6-6 | NA | TGTGCCAGCTCTCAGGGAACCACTGAAGCTTTCTTT | CASSQGTTEAFF
few | TRBJ1-5 | TRBV11-2 | NA | TGTGCCAGCAGCCAAGAAAGCAATCAGCCCCAGCATTTT | CASSQESNQPQHF
many | TRBJ2-7 | TRBV5-1 | TRBD2 | TGCGCCAGCAGCCCTGATCTAGGACTAGCGAGGATCTACGAGCAGTACTTC | CASSPDLGLARIYEQYF
many | TRBJ2-5 | TRBV20-1 | NA | TGCAGTGCCATGACCGATAGCGACCAAGAGACCCAGTACTTC | CSAMTDSDQETQYF
many | TRBJ2-3 | TRBV18 | NA | TGTGCCAGCTCACCCCGGGACCCCCACACAGATACGCAGTATTTT | CASSPRDPHTDTQYF
few | TRBJ2-5 | TRBV28 | NA | TGTGCCAGCAGTTCTTACAATGCCAAGGGGGCCCAGTACTTC | CASSSYNAKGAQYF
many | TRBJ2-7 | TRBV20-1 | TRBD1 | TGCAGTGCTAGAGATCCCGGGACAGGCTTAACTATGGGGGAGCAGTACTTC | CSARDPGTGLTMGEQYF
many | TRBJ1-6 | TRBV30 | NA | TGTGCCTGGAGTGTACTTGGTTCACCCCTCCACTTT | CAWSVLGSPLHF
NA | TRBJ1-2 | TRBV6-5 | NA | TGTGCCAGCAGACAAACCCTCGGCTACACCTTC | CASRQTLGYTF
many | TRBJ1-4 | TRBV6-5 | NA | TGTGCCAGCAGTTACTCCGGACGGTTTGCAACTAATGAAAAACTGTTTTTT | CASSYSGRFATNEKLFF
many | TRBJ2-1 | TRBV5-6 | NA | TGTGCCAGCAGCTTGGGCCACGCGGGTGGGTCTATCGATGAGCAGTTCTTC | CASSLGHAGGSIDEQFF
NA | TRBJ1-2 | TRBV12-3/TRBV12-4 | NA | TGTGCCAGCAGTACCCGGGGGGAGAACTATGGCTACACCTTC | CASSTRGENYGYTF
many | TRBJ2-2 | TRBV5-1 | TRBD2 | TGCGCCAGCAGCTTGGAGGGAGGGAAGATGAGGACCGGGGAGCTGTTTTTT | CASSLEGGKMRTGELFF
many | TRBJ2-3 | TRBV2 | TRBD2 | TGTGCCAGCAGGAGACTAGCGGAGCCGGATACGCAGTATTTT | CASRRLAEPDTQYF
few | TRBJ2-7 | TRBV6-5 | TRBD2 | TGTGCCAGCAGTGCGACCGCCACTAGCGGGGCCTACGAGCAGTACTTC | CASSATATSGAYEQYF
NA | TRBJ1-2 | TRBV6-1 | NA | TGTGCCAGCAGGGCTCCGGGGACCACTGGCTACACCTTC | CASRAPGTTGYTF
many | TRBJ2-6 | TRBV7-3 | TRBD2 | TGTGCCAGCAGCCGCGAGACTAGCGGGAGGGTTATCTCTGGGGCCAACGTCCTGACTTTC | CASSRETSGRVISGANVLTF
NA | TRBJ1-5 | TRBV6-6 | NA | TGTGCCAGCAGTTATGTTGCGCAAAATCAGCCCCAGCATTTT | CASSYVAQNQPQHF
few | TRBJ2-7 | TRBV7-2 | TRBD2 | TGTGCCAGCAGCTTAGTTGGCGGGAGGGCCTCCTACGAGCAGTACTTC | CASSLVGGRASYEQYF
many | TRBJ1-1 | TRBV6-6 | NA | TGTGCCAGCCGCAGTTACAGGGACACTGAAGCTTTCTTT | CASRSYRDTEAFF
many | TRBJ1-1 | TRBV11-2 | TRBD1 | TGTGCCAGCAGCCTCGGACAGGGGGATGAAGCTTTCTTT | CASSLGQGDEAFF
NA | TRBJ2-3 | TRBV23-1 | NA | TGCGCCAGCAGTCACCTTGGGGGAAGGCGGACAGATACGCAGTATTTT | CASSHLGGRRTDTQYF
NA | TRBJ2-5 | TRBV28 | NA | TGTGCCAGCAGTTTTGGTTCGGGGAAGACCCAGTACTTC | CASSFGSGKTQYF
few | TRBJ2-2 | TRBV9 | TRBD2 | TGTGCCAGCAGCGGGGGGTCCGAGGGTAGCGGGAGGAGTACCGGGGAGCTGTTTTTT | CASSGGSEGSGRSTGELFF
NA | TRBJ2-4 | TRBV7-3 | NA | TGTGCCAGCAGCTTAGGATCGGGGGACATTCAGTACTTC | CASSLGSGDIQYF
few | TRBJ1-1 | TRBV28 | NA | TGTGCCAGCAGTTTGCCAGCTCTCCGAGTAGGCACTGAAGCTTTCTTT | CASSLPALRVGTEAFF
many | TRBJ2-1 | TRBV7-8 | TRBD2 | TGTGCCAGCAGATCGGGACTATTTGTTCATAGTGAGCAGTTCTTC | CASRSGLFVHSEQFF
many | TRBJ2-3 | TRBV30 | NA | TGTGCCTGCGGGAGACGTCCCGCCAGAGATACGCAGTATTTT | CACGRRPARDTQYF
few | TRBJ2-2 | TRBV21-1 | NA | TGTGCCAGCAGCACCGGGACGGTCACCGGGGAGCTGTTTTTT | CASSTGTVTGELFF
many | TRBJ2-4 | TRBV7-2 | NA | TGTGCCAGCAGCTCCAGGTTGGCCAAAAACATTCAGTACTTC | CASSSRLAKNIQYF
few | TRBJ2-3 | TRBV27 | NA | TGTGCCAGCAGTTTAGACTACCGGGGATCAGATACGCAGTATTTT | CASSLDYRGSDTQYF
NA | TRBJ2-7 | TRBV29-1 | NA | TGCAGCGTTGAAGCAAGGTGGAACGAGCAGTACTTC | CSVEARWNEQYF
many | TRBJ2-7 | TRBV29-1 | TRBD2 | TGCACCCGACTCCCTAGCGGAGGCTACGAGCAGTACTTC | CTRLPSGGYEQYF
few | TRBJ2-2 | TRBV15 | NA | TGTGCCACCAGCAGAGATTTGGGGTCCGGGGAGCTGTTTTTT | CATSRDLGSGELFF
few | TRBJ2-7 | TRBV9 | NA | TGTGCCAGCAGCGCCAACGGGGGCGAGCAGTACTTC | CASSANGGEQYF
NA | TRBJ1-1 | TRBV6-5 | NA | TGTGCCAGCAGTTACCCCCGTTGGAGATTGAACACTGAAGCTTTCTTT | CASSYPRWRLNTEAFF